This T cell receptor beta chain is from a study of blood T cell repertoires in COVID-19. The wider study: The study drew acute and convalescent COVID-19 samples from the United States, Italy and Spain.

This CDR3 is 14 amino acids long. Germline V CDR1 and CDR2: SGHRS, YFSETQ. Trimming cost V 4 bases and J 4 bases; bases outside gene matches: 4. This clone was seen more than once but under ten times. TCRdb's table, derived via immunoSEQ multiplex PCR, lists solely in-frame clones and lacks some. The sample includes under 150,000 clones, roughly 80% of them seen just once. Material: peripheral blood. The chain carries TRBV5-1 and TRBJ1-4, with TRBD1 matching over 7 bases. The sequence came from a woman over 75 in a cohort sampled during active or convalescent COVID-19. In DNA, the CDR3 is TGCGCCAGCAGCCCGACAGGGTTTAATGAAAAACTGTTTTTT. Translated: CASSPTGFNEKLFF.